These T cell receptor beta chains were read from a single sample in a study of human T cells and chemical hapten exposure. TCRdb reanalysed the RACE reads using MiXCR and keeps one entry per CDR3 protein. The table shows 75,000 to 100,000 distinct CDR3 sequences, with over 7.5% occurring only once. The sequenced sample was whole blood, obtained in connection with sensitization to the hapten diphenylcyclopropenone (DPC). Source of these receptors: a woman in her thirties or forties with alopecia areata. Some clones in this sample may be carry-over from other donors' samples. CDR3s include the opening cysteine and the closing phenylalanine or tryptophan. D genes are given only for firm matches. The size entry is marked missing in some rows and otherwise reads once, few, many or a size class.

TRBV7-6	TRBD2	TRBJ2-1	many	TGTGCCAGCAGCCGACTAGCGGGAGGGCCCTCGGGGAGCTCCTACAATGAGCAGTTCTTC	CASSRLAGGPSGSSYNEQFF
TRBV5-6	.	TRBJ2-3	.	TGTGCCAGCAGCTTGACCCAACCGGGGACAGATACGCAGTATTTT	CASSLTQPGTDTQYF
TRBV18	.	TRBJ2-1	many	TGTGCCAGCTCACCTGCCGCTCTAGTCAATGAGCAGTTCTTC	CASSPAALVNEQFF
TRBV6-5	.	TRBJ2-1	many	TGTGCCAGCAGCCCCGGGGGCAATGAGCAGTTCTTC	CASSPGGNEQFF
TRBV20-1	.	TRBJ2-5	many	TGCAGTGCTAGAGGGACAGTCCAAGAGACCCAGTACTTC	CSARGTVQETQYF
TRBV4-3	TRBD1	TRBJ1-4	.	TGCGCCAGCAGCCAGGGACAGGGTAATGAAAAACTGTTTTTT	CASSQGQGNEKLFF
TRBV7-9	.	TRBJ1-5	few	TGTGCCAGCAGCTTTCAGGGGCCGAGCAATCAGCCCCAGCATTTT	CASSFQGPSNQPQHF
TRBV6-2/TRBV6-3	TRBD1	TRBJ1-3	many	TGTGCCAGCAACGACAGGGGATATGGAAACACCATATATTTT	CASNDRGYGNTIYF
TRBV2	.	TRBJ1-6	.	TGTGCCAGCAGTAAGGCACAGGGTAATAATTCACCCCTCCACTTT	CASSKAQGNNSPLHF
TRBV20-1	TRBD1	TRBJ1-3	.	TGCAGTGCGCCGGACAGGAGGAGCTCTGGAAACACCATATATTTT	CSAPDRRSSGNTIYF
TRBV7-3	.	TRBJ2-3	many	TGTGCCAGCAGCAACTCAAACACAGATACGCAGTATTTT	CASSNSNTDTQYF
TRBV13	.	TRBJ1-1	few	TGTGCCAGCAGCGCCACAGGGCCGGCTGAAGCTTTCTTT	CASSATGPAEAFF
TRBV7-2	TRBD2	TRBJ2-7	few	TGTGCCAGCAGCCTTAGCGGGAGCCCCAACGAGCAGTACTTC	CASSLSGSPNEQYF
TRBV7-6	.	TRBJ2-7	.	TGTGCCAGCAGCTCCACCGGGGGCTACGAGCAGTACTTC	CASSSTGGYEQYF
TRBV28	TRBD1	TRBJ1-1	.	TGTGCCAGCAGTTTATTAGCAGGGGGAACTGAAGCTTTCTTT	CASSLLAGGTEAFF
TRBV5-5	TRBD1	TRBJ1-4	.	TGTGCCAGCAGCTTTCTTGACAGGGCGGCTAATGAAAAACTGTTTTTT	CASSFLDRAANEKLFF
TRBV28	TRBD1	TRBJ1-4	.	TGTGCCAGCTCAGCCGCGACAGGGAATGAAAAACTGTTTTTT	CASSAATGNEKLFF
TRBV12-3/TRBV12-4	TRBD2	TRBJ2-7	many	TGTGCCAGCCAAAGTCTAGTGGGAGGGCCTTCCGAGCAGTACTTC	CASQSLVGGPSEQYF
TRBV3-1	.	TRBJ2-7	many	TGTGCCAGCAGCCAAGTATCAGAGGAGCAGTACTTC	CASSQVSEEQYF
TRBV30	TRBD1	TRBJ1-5	.	TGTGCCTGGAGTGGACAGGGGCGCGGGTTTCAGCCCCAGCATTTT	CAWSGQGRGFQPQHF